Presented here are 5 T cell receptor beta chains from one specimen sequenced in a study of blood T cell repertoires in COVID-19. Method: immunoSEQ multiplex PCR; TCRdb's copy keeps in-frame clones and lacks some. The sample shows some 16,000 clones, roughly 86% of them seen only once. The sequencing sample was made of peripheral blood. The receptors were sampled from a man aged 60 to 75 with acute or convalescent COVID-19.

This sequence joins TRBV27 and TRBJ1-6; tentative D call: TRBD1 (6 bases). Deletions cut 2 bases from V and 10 bases from J, with 18 bases between. The germline gives CDR1 MNHEY, CDR2 SMNVEV (reference sequence). This CDR3 has 16 amino acids. The CDR3 coding sequence is TGTGCCAGCAGTTTAGGTGACAGGAGGCGAGGATCACCCCTCCACTTT. Translated, it gives CASSLGDRRRGSPLHF.

The chain joins TRBV7-2 to TRBJ1-2, with TRBD1 matching over 8 bases. J gave up 7 bases and V 4 bases, and 11 bases lay outside the gene matches. Germline CDR1 SGHTA, CDR2 FQGNSA. This CDR3 has 15 residues. This chain's CDR3 is CASSSGQATEVGYTF. As DNA, the CDR3 is TGTGCCAGCAGCTCGGGACAGGCGACTGAAGTTGGCTACACCTTC.

This CDR3 is CASRGAGVSSDTQYF. In DNA, the CDR3 is TGTGCCAGCCGCGGGGCGGGAGTGAGTTCAGATACGCAGTATTTT. The rearrangement links TRBV6-5 to TRBJ2-3; TRBD2 matches 7 bases. The J segment lost 4 bases and the V segment lost 8 bases, leaving 12 bases of the junction unmatched. The germline gives CDR1 MNHEY, CDR2 SVGAGI. This CDR3 contains 15 residues.

The chain uses TRBV2 and TRBJ2-7; TRBD2 might be the D (6 bases). CDR1 is SNHLY and CDR2 is FYNNEI in the germline V gene. The length of the CDR3 is 12 residues. With 8 bases removed from V and 5 bases from J, the gap between germline ends came to 13 bases. CDR3 DNA sequence: TGTGCCAGCGGCAGGGAGGCGGACGAGCAGTACTTC. Protein sequence: CASGREADEQYF.

V is TRBV5-1 and J is TRBJ1-1, with D unclear. From germline, CDR1 is SGHRS and CDR2 YFSETQ. Trimming took 0 bases from V and 1 from J, leaving 10 bases between them. The CDR3 spans 15 residues. The CDR3 loop reads CASSLETSRNTEAFF. The CDR3 DNA is TGCGCCAGCAGCTTGGAAACATCCAGGAACACTGAAGCTTTCTTT.